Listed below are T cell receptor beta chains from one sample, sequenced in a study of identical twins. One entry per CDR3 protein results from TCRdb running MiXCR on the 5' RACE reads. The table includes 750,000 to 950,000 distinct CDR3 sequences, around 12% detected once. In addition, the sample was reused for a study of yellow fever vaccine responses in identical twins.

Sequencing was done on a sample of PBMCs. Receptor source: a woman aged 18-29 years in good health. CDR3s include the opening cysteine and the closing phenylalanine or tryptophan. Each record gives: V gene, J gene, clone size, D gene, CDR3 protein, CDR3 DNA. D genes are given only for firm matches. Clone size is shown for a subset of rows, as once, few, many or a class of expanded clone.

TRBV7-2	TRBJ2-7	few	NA	CASTTRGGRSSYEQYF	TGTGCCAGCACGACGCGGGGCGGTAGAAGCTCCTACGAGCAGTACTTC
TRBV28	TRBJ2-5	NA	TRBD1	CASSSRQGEETQYF	TGTGCCAGCAGTTCCCGACAGGGTGAAGAGACCCAGTACTTC
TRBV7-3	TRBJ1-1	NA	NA	CASMRDNGAEAFF	TGTGCCAGCATGAGGGATAACGGGGCTGAAGCTTTCTTT
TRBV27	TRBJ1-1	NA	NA	CASSPDGLNTEAFF	TGTGCCAGCAGCCCGGACGGTCTGAACACTGAAGCTTTCTTT
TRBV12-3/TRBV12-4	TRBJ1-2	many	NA	CASSLVGYGYTF	TGTGCCAGCAGTTTAGTCGGCTATGGCTACACCTTC
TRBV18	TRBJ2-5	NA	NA	CASSPARGGGGQETQYF	TGTGCCAGCTCACCGGCGCGAGGGGGAGGCGGCCAAGAGACCCAGTACTTC
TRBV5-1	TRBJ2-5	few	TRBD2	CASSELAGGMETQYF	TGCGCCAGCAGCGAACTAGCGGGAGGGATGGAGACCCAGTACTTC
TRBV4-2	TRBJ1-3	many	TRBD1	CASSQGTGGNTIYF	TGTGCCAGCAGCCAAGGGACAGGGGGAAACACCATATATTTT
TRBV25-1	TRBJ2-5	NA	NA	CASSEFRGYETQYF	TGTGCCAGCAGTGAATTCCGGGGGTATGAGACCCAGTACTTC
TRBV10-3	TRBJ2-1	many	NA	CAISDGTQHDQFF	TGTGCCATCAGTGACGGGACACAGCACGATCAGTTCTTC
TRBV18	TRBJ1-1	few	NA	CASSPGREGPEAFF	TGTGCCAGCTCCCCAGGTAGGGAGGGTCCTGAAGCTTTCTTT
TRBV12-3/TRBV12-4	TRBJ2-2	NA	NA	CASRFDYDWRTGELFF	TGTGCCAGCAGGTTCGACTATGATTGGCGAACCGGGGAGCTGTTTTTT
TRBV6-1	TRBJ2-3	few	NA	CASSEMTEVLGDTQYF	TGTGCCAGCAGTGAAATGACAGAGGTTTTAGGAGATACGCAGTATTTT
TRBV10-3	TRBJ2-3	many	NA	CATNPGHFTDTQYF	TGTGCCACAAACCCGGGACACTTCACAGATACGCAGTATTTT
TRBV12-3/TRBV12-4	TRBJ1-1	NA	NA	CASSLFELGSEAFF	TGTGCCAGCAGTTTATTCGAGTTAGGTAGCGAAGCTTTCTTT
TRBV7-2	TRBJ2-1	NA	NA	CASSLGAGQRYNEQFF	TGTGCCAGCAGCTTAGGCGCAGGCCAGAGATACAATGAGCAGTTCTTC
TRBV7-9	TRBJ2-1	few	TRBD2	CASSLDEAGVQFF	TGTGCCAGCAGCTTAGATGAAGCGGGGGTACAGTTCTTC
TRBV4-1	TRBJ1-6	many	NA	CASSQLGPIGSYNSPLHF	TGCGCCAGCAGCCAACTAGGGCCAATCGGCTCCTATAATTCACCCCTCCACTTT
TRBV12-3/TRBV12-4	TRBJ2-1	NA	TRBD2	CASGSRIAGGYNEQFF	TGTGCCAGCGGCTCGAGAATAGCGGGAGGGTACAATGAGCAGTTCTTC
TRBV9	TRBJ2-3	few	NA	CASSAWENGPDTQYF	TGTGCCAGCAGCGCCTGGGAGAACGGCCCAGATACGCAGTATTTT
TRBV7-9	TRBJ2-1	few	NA	CASSGRGGNSYNEQFF	TGTGCCAGCAGCGGGCGTGGTGGGAACTCCTACAATGAGCAGTTCTTC
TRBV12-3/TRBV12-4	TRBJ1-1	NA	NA	CASSLAYDSLEAFF	TGTGCCAGCAGTTTAGCTTATGACAGCCTTGAAGCTTTCTTT
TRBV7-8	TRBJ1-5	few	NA	CASSLEGGYSNQPQHF	TGTGCCAGCAGCTTAGAGGGGGGTTATAGCAATCAGCCCCAGCATTTT
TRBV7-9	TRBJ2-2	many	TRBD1	CASSEGQVNTGELFF	TGTGCCAGCAGCGAGGGACAGGTGAACACCGGGGAGCTGTTTTTT
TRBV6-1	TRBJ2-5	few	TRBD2	CASSPGTSVETQYF	TGTGCCAGCAGTCCCGGGACTAGCGTAGAGACCCAGTACTTC
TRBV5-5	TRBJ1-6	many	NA	CASSLAGQENSPLHF	TGTGCCAGCAGCTTGGCGGGGCAGGAAAATTCACCCCTCCACTTT
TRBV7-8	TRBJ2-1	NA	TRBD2	CASSLAIAGGYNEQFF	TGTGCCAGCAGCTTAGCAATAGCGGGGGGCTACAATGAGCAGTTCTTC
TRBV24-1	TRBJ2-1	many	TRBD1	CATSDPDRVGNLDEQFF	TGTGCCACCAGTGACCCTGACAGGGTGGGGAACCTCGATGAGCAGTTCTTC
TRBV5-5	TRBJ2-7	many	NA	CASSLYDRDYSYEQYF	TGTGCCAGCAGCCTATACGACAGAGACTACTCCTACGAGCAGTACTTC
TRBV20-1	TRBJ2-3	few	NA	CSARRYREGRTDTQYF	TGCAGTGCTAGACGCTACAGGGAAGGGAGGACAGATACGCAGTATTTT
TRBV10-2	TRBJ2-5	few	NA	CASSEQRETQYF	TGCGCCAGCAGTGAGCAAAGGGAGACCCAGTACTTC
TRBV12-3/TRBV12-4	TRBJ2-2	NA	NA	CASSSGALANTGELFF	TGTGCCAGCAGTTCGGGGGCCCTCGCGAACACCGGGGAGCTGTTTTTT
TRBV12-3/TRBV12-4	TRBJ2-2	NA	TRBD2	CASSPSGSGITNTGELFF	TGTGCCAGCAGTCCCTCGGGTAGCGGGATAACGAACACCGGGGAGCTGTTTTTT
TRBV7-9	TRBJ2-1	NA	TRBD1	CASIKFQGASIHEQFF	TGTGCCAGCATCAAATTCCAGGGGGCGAGTATTCATGAGCAGTTCTTC
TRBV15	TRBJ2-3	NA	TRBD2	CATSKTSGSTDTQYF	TGTGCCACCAGCAAGACTAGCGGGAGCACAGATACGCAGTATTTT
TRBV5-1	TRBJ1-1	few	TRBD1	CAGSPNRAMKGALNTEAFF	TGCGCCGGCAGCCCCAATCGGGCCATGAAGGGGGCTCTGAACACTGAAGCTTTCTTT
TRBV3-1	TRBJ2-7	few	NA	CASSQDRLGEQYF	TGTGCCAGCAGCCAAGATCGACTAGGCGAGCAGTACTTC
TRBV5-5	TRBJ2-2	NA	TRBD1	CASRLDRQATGELFF	TGTGCCAGCAGACTGGACAGGCAAGCAACCGGGGAGCTGTTTTTT
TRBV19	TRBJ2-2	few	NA	CASSLTRLGELFF	TGTGCCAGTAGTCTGACTAGGCTTGGGGAGCTGTTTTTT
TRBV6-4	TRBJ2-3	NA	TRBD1	CASSETGLATDTQYF	TGTGCCAGCAGTGAGACAGGGTTGGCCACAGATACGCAGTATTTT
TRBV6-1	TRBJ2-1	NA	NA	CASGLGRTDEQFF	TGTGCCAGCGGGCTAGGGAGGACGGATGAGCAGTTCTTC
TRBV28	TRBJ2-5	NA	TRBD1	CASSSAGTGGLGTQYF	TGTGCCAGCAGTTCTGCCGGGACAGGGGGCCTAGGGACCCAGTACTTC
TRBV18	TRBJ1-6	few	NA	CASSPRVQGDNSPLHF	TGTGCCAGCTCACCCAGAGTCCAGGGAGATAATTCACCCCTCCACTTT
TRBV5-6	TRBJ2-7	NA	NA	CASSLVVPNYEQYF	TGTGCCAGCAGCTTGGTCGTACCAAATTACGAGCAGTACTTC
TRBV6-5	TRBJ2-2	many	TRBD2	CASSYTGGPTGELFF	TGTGCCAGCAGTTACACGGGAGGGCCAACCGGGGAGCTGTTTTTT
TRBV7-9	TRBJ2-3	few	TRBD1	CASRAGTGDWTDTQYF	TGTGCCAGCAGAGCCGGGACAGGGGATTGGACAGATACGCAGTATTTT
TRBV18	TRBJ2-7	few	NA	CASSPPTVSSYEQYF	TGTGCCAGCTCACCACCGACTGTCAGCTCCTACGAGCAGTACTTC
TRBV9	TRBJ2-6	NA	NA	CASSPTGTYSGANVLTF	TGTGCCAGCAGCCCGACAGGGACTTACTCTGGGGCCAACGTCCTGACTTTC
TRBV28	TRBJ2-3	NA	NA	CAIGGATTDTQYF	TGTGCCATCGGGGGAGCCACCACAGATACGCAGTATTTT
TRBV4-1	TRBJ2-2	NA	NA	CASSPLTGRTGELFF	TGCGCCAGCAGCCCACTCACGGGACGCACCGGGGAGCTGTTTTTT
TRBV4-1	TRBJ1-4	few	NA	CASSQDLGNEKLFF	TGCGCCAGCAGCCAAGATCTGGGGAATGAAAAACTGTTTTTT
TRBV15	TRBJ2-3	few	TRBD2	CATSTLSGGADTQYF	TGTGCCACCAGCACCTTAAGCGGGGGGGCAGATACGCAGTATTTT
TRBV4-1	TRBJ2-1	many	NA	CASSQDREEQFF	TGCGCCAGCAGCCAAGACAGGGAGGAGCAGTTCTTC
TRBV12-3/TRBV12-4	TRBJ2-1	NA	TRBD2	CATRREGEPNEQFF	TGTGCCACCCGCAGGGAGGGAGAACCCAATGAGCAGTTCTTC
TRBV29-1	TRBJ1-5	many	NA	CSVGGASNQPQHF	TGCAGCGTTGGGGGGGCTAGCAATCAGCCCCAGCATTTT
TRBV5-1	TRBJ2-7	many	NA	CASSYGQGFLLYEQYF	TGCGCCAGCAGCTATGGCCAGGGGTTTCTCCTTTACGAGCAGTACTTC
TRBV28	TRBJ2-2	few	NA	CASRRGFGDTGELFF	TGTGCCAGCAGGCGCGGGTTTGGGGACACCGGGGAGCTGTTTTTT
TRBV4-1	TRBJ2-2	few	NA	CASSQDWDNRVGELFF	TGCGCCAGCAGCCAAGATTGGGATAACCGGGTCGGGGAGCTGTTTTTT
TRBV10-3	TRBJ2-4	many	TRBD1	CAISQQGNIQYF	TGTGCCATCAGTCAACAGGGGAACATTCAGTACTTC